The text below deals with one TCR beta chain. These data come from a study of blood T cell repertoires in COVID-19. Study in general: From T cells, B-cell-depleted T cells, or PBMCs came the material, which was cDNA or gDNA.

Original analysis: Estimation of nucleated cell counts was performed using reference gene primer amplification. Libraries were prepared by immunoSEQ multiplex PCR; TCRdb keeps only in-frame clonotypes and omits some of them. The D gene and trimming were derived from the DNA, and the V and J assignments and clone size from that table. The profile shows around 150,000 clones, 77% of them singletons. What was sequenced was peripheral blood. This receptor was obtained from a woman aged 45-65 years with active or convalescent COVID-19.

CDR3: CASSAGQGAGQPQHF. The CDR3, as DNA: TGTGCCAGCAGCGCGGGACAGGGGGCGGGTCAGCCCCAGCATTTT. This chain connects TRBV5-8 to TRBJ1-5; 12 bases fit TRBD1. The CDR3 is 15 residues long. Germline CDR1 is SGHTS and CDR2 is YDEGEE. The V segment lost 4 bases and the J segment 6 bases; nucleotides outside the gene matches: 5.